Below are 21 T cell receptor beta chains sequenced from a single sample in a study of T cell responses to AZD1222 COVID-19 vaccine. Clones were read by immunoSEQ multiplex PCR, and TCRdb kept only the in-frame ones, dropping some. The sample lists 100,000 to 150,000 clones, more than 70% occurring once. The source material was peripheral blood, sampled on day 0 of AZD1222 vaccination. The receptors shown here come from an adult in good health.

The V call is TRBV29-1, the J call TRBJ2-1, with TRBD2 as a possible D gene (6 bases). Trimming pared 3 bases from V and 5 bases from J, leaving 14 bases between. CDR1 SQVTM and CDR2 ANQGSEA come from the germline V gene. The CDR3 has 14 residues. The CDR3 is CSVDAPSEDNEQFF. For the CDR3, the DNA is TGCAGCGTTGACGCCCCTAGCGAGGACAATGAGCAGTTCTTC.

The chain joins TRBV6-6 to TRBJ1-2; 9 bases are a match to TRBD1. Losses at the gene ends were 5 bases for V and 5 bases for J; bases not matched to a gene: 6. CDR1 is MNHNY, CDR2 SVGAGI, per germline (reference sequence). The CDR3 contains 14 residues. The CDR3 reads CASSGTGNQYGYTF. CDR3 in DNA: TGTGCCAGCAGTGGGACAGGGAACCAATATGGCTACACCTTC.

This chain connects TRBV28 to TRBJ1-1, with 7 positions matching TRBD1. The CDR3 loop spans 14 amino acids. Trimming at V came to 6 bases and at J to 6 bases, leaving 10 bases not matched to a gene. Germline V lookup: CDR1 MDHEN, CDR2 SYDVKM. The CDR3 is CASREQGSGAEAFF. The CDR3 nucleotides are TGTGCCAGCAGGGAACAGGGGAGCGGCGCTGAAGCTTTCTTT.

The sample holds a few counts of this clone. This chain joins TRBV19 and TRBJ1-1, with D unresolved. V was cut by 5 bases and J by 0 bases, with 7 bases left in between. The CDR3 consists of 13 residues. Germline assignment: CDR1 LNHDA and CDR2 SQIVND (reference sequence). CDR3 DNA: TGTGCCAGTAGTTCCACAGTGAACACTGAAGCTTTCTTT. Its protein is CASSSTVNTEAFF. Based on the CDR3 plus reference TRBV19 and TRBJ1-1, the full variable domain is DGGITQSPKYLFRKEGQNVTLSCEQNLNHDAMYWYRQDPGQGLRLIYYSQIVNDFQKGDIAEGYSVSREKKESFPLTVTSAQKNPTAFYLCASSSTVNTEAFFGQGTRLTVV.

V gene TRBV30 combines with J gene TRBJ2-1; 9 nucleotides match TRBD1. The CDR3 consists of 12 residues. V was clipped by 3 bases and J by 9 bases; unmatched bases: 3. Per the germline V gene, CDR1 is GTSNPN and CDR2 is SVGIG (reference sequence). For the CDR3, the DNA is TGTGCCTGGAGGGGACAGGGTGGTGAGCAGTTCTTC. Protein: CAWRGQGGEQFF.

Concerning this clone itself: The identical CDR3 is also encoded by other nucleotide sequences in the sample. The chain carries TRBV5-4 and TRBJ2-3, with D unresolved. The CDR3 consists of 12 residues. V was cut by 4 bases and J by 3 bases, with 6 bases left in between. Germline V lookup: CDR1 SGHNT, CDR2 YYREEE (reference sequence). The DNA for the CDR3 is TGTGCCAGCAGCCCTGGGACAGATACGCAGTATTTT. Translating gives CASSPGTDTQYF. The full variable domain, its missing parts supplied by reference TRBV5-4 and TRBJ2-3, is ETGVTQSPTHLIKTRGQQVTLRCSSQSGHNTVSWYQQALGQGPQFIFQYYREEENGRGNFPPRFSGLQFPNYSSELNVNALELDDSALYLCASSPGTDTQYFGPGTRLTVL.

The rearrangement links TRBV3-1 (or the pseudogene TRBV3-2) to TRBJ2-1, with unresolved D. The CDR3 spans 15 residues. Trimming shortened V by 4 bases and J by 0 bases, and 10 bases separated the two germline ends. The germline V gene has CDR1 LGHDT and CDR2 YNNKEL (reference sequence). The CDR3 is CASSPGPSSYNEQFF. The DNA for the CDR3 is TGTGCCAGCAGCCCGGGCCCCAGCTCCTACAATGAGCAGTTCTTC.

The chain's CDR3 is CASSPSTGSGSYGYTF. DNA of the CDR3: TGTGCCAGCAGCCCGTCGACAGGGAGTGGCAGCTATGGCTACACCTTC. This rearrangement joins TRBV3-1 (or the pseudogene TRBV3-2) to TRBJ1-2, with 7 positions matching TRBD1. Germline V gene lookup returns CDR1 LGHDT and CDR2 YNNKEL (reference sequence). The CDR3 runs 16 residues. J gave up 4 bases and V 4 bases, and 12 bases lay outside the gene matches.

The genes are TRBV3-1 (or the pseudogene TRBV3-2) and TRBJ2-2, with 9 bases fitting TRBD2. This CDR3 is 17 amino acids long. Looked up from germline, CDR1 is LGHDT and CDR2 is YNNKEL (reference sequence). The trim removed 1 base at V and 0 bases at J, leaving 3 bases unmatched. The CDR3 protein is CASSQAGTSTNTGELFF. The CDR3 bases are TGTGCCAGCAGCCAAGCCGGGACTAGCACGAACACCGGGGAGCTGTTTTTT.

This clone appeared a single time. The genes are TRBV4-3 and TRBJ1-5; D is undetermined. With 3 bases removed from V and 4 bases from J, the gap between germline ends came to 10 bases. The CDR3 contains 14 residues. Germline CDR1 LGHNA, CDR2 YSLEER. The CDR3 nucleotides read TGCGCCAGCAGCCAGAGCGTGGTGAATCAGCCCCAGCATTTT. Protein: CASSQSVVNQPQHF.

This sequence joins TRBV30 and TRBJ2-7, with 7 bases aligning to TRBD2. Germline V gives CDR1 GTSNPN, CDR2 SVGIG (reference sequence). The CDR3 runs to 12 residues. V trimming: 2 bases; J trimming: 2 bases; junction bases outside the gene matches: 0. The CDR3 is CAWSSGTYEQYF. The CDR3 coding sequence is TGTGCCTGGAGTAGCGGGACCTACGAGCAGTACTTC.

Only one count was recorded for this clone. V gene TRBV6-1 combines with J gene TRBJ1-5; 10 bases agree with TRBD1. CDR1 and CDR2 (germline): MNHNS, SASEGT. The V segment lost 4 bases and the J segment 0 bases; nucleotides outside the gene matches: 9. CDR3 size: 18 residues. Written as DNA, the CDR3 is TGTGCCAGCAGTGTAGTGTGGGGACAGGGGAGTAGCAATCAGCCCCAGCATTTT. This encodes CASSVVWGQGSSNQPQHF.

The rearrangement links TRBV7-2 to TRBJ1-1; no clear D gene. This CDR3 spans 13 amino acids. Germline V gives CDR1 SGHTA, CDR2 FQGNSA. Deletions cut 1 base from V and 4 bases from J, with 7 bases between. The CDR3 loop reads CASSLGGFTEAFF. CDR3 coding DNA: TGTGCCAGCAGCTTAGGGGGTTTCACTGAAGCTTTCTTT.

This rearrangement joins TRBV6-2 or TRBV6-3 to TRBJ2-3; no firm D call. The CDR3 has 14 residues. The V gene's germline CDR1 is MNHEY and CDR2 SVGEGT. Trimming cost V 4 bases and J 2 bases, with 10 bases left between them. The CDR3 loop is CASSFVQATDTQYF. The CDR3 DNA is TGTGCCAGCAGTTTTGTCCAGGCCACAGATACGCAGTATTTT.

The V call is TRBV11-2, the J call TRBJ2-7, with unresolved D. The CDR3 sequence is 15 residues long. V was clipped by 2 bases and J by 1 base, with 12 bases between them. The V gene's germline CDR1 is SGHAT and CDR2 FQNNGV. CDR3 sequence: CASSLRSIRSYEQYF. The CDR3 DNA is TGTGCCAGCAGCTTACGTAGCATTCGGTCCTACGAGCAGTACTTC.

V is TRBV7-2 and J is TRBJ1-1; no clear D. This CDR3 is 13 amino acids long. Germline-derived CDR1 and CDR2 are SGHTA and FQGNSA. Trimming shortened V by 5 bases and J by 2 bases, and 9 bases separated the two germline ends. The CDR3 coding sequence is TGTGCCAGCAGCCCCCAAGTTAACACTGAAGCTTTCTTT. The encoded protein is CASSPQVNTEAFF.

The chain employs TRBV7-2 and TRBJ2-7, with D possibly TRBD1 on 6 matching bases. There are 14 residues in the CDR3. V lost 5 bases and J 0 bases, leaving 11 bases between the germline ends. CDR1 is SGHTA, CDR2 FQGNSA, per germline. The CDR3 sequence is CASSQGLSSYEQYF. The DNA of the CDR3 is TGTGCCAGCAGCCAGGGGTTAAGCTCCTACGAGCAGTACTTC.

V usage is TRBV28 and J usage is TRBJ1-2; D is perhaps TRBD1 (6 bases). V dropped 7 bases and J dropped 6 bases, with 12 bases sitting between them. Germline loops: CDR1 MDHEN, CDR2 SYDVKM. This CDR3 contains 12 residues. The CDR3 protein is CASNRGADGYTF. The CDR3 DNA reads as TGTGCCAGCAACCGGGGGGCGGATGGCTACACCTTC.

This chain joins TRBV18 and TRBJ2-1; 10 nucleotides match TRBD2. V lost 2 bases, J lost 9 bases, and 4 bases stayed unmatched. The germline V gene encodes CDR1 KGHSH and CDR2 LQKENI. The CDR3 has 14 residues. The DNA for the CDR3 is TGTGCCAGCTCACCAGAGTTAGCGGGGGGTGAGCAGTTCTTC. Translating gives CASSPELAGGEQFF.

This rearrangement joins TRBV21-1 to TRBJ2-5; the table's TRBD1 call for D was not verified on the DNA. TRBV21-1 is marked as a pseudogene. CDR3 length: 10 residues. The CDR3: CWAVQETQYF. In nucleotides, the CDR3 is TGTTGGGCCGTCCAAGAGACCCAGTACTTC.

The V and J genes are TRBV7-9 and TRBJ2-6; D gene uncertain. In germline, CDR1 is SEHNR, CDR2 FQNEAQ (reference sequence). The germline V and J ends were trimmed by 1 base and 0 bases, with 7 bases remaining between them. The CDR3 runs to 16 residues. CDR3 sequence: CASSLVQASGANVLTF. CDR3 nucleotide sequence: TGTGCCAGCAGCTTAGTTCAGGCCTCTGGGGCCAACGTCCTGACTTTC.